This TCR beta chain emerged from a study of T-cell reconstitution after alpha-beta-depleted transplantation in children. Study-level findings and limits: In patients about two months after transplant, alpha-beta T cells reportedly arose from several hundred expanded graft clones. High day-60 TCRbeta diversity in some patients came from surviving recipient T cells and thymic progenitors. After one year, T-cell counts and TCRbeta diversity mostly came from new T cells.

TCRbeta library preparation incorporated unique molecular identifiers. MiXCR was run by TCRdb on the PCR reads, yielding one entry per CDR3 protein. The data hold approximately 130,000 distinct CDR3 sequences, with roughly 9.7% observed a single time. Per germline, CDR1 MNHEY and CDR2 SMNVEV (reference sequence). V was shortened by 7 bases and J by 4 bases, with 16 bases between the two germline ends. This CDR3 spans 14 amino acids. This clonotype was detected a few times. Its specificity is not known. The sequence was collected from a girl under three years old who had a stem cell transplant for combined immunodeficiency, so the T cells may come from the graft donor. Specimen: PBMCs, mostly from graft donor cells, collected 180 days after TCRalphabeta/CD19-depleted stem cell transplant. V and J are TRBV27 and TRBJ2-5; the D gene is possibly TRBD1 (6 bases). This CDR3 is CASTLSRGSETQYF. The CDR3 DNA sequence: TGTGCCAGCACCCTCTCCAGGGGTTCAGAGACCCAGTACTTC.